The rows below give T cell receptor beta chains drawn from one sample of a study of blood T cell repertoires in COVID-19. Repertoires were generated with immunoSEQ multiplex PCR, while TCRdb's copy carries only in-frame clones and drops some. Of about 220,000 clones listed, 80% were seen once; the top ten hold over 10%. Input material: peripheral blood. These receptor sequences come from a human donor in a cohort sampled during active COVID-19. Both conserved end residues are part of each CDR3. The order of the fields is CDR3 length, clone size, V gene, D gene, J gene, CDR3 DNA, CDR3 protein. D genes are given only for firm matches. Not every row has a clone size; where given, it reads once, few, many or a size class.

>12|-|TRBV3-1/TRBV3-2|-|TRBJ1-2
TGTGCCAGCAGCCCTAGCGGGTATGGCTACACCTTC
CASSPSGYGYTF
>14|-|TRBV6-5|TRBD1|TRBJ2-5
TGTGCCAGCAGGCGAACAGGGGGCTGGGAGACCCAGTACTTC
CASRRTGGWETQYF
>15|-|TRBV7-8|-|TRBJ2-3
TGTGCCAGCAGCTTCGGCGGGGGCCTCACAGATACGCAGTATTTT
CASSFGGGLTDTQYF
>16|-|TRBV5-1|TRBD1|TRBJ2-3
TGCGCCAGCAGCTTGGTGTGGGACAGGGTTCCGGATACGCAGTATTTT
CASSLVWDRVPDTQYF
>16|-|TRBV7-8|TRBD1|TRBJ1-5
TGTGCCAGCAGCACCCGACAGGGGTCCTTGGATCAGCCCCAGCATTTT
CASSTRQGSLDQPQHF
>16|few|TRBV7-9|-|TRBJ1-5
TGTGCCAGCAGCTTAGGGCAGGGCGACAACAATCAGCCCCAGCATTTT
CASSLGQGDNNQPQHF
>16|-|TRBV14|TRBD2|TRBJ2-3
TGTGCCAGCAGCCCTCTAGCGGGAGGGGGAAGGGATACGCAGTATTTT
CASSPLAGGGRDTQYF
>13|-|TRBV6-6|TRBD2|TRBJ2-7
TGTGCCAGCAACCCCGGGGGGGGCTACGAGCAGTACTTC
CASNPGGGYEQYF
>16|-|TRBV4-3|-|TRBJ2-1
TGCGCCAGCAGCCAAGATATGTGGGGGGAAAGCAATGAGCAGTTCTTC
CASSQDMWGESNEQFF
>15|-|TRBV5-4|TRBD2|TRBJ2-2
TGTGCCAGCAGCTCCGGACTAGCTTCAGCCGGGGAGCTGTTTTTT
CASSSGLASAGELFF
>15|few|TRBV7-9|TRBD1|TRBJ2-7
TGTGCCAGCAGCTTACGAAAGGGGACAGGGGACGAGCAGTACTTC
CASSLRKGTGDEQYF
>16|-|TRBV25-1|TRBD1|TRBJ2-1
TGTGCCAGCAGTGAGCGGACAGGGAACTCCTACAATGAGCAGTTCTTC
CASSERTGNSYNEQFF
>14|-|TRBV29-1|-|TRBJ1-2
TGCAGCGTTGGGATGACAGGTTCTAACTATGGCTACACCTTC
CSVGMTGSNYGYTF
>15|-|TRBV7-2|-|TRBJ2-1
TGTGCCAGCAGCTTAGCGTCCCCAGCCTACAATGAGCAGTTCTTC
CASSLASPAYNEQFF
>14|-|TRBV7-9|-|TRBJ2-7
TGTGCCAGCACAAAAGGGTCACCGTCCAGCGAGCAGTACTTC
CASTKGSPSSEQYF
>16|-|TRBV5-4|TRBD2|TRBJ2-3
TGTGCCAGCAGGGGGCCGGGGAGGGGTAAGGCAGATACGCAGTATTTT
CASRGPGRGKADTQYF
>15|-|TRBV5-1|TRBD1|TRBJ1-4
TGCGCCAGCAGCTTGGAGGGACAGGGAGATGAAAAACTGTTTTTT
CASSLEGQGDEKLFF
>15|-|TRBV6-5|-|TRBJ1-4
TGTGCCAGCTCCTCAACGACAGGAGAGAATGAAAAACTGTTTTTT
CASSSTTGENEKLFF
>16|-|TRBV4-1|-|TRBJ2-2
TGCGCCAGCAGCCAACACCAGGGTAGTCGTGGCGGGGAGCTGTTTTTT
CASSQHQGSRGGELFF
>18|-|TRBV27|TRBD1|TRBJ1-2
TGTGCCAGCCTGTCGGGAAGGGACAGGGATTCCCGGGGCTATGGCTACACCTTC
CASLSGRDRDSRGYGYTF
>13|few|TRBV12-3/TRBV12-4|TRBD1|TRBJ1-2
TGTGCCAGCAGCACAGACAGGGGGTCTGGCTACACCTTC
CASSTDRGSGYTF
>14|-|TRBV19|-|TRBJ1-1
TGTGCCAGCCATCACAGTGACCAGGGCACTGAAGCTTTCTTT
CASHHSDQGTEAFF
>14|-|TRBV9|-|TRBJ1-2
TGTGCCAGCAGTGGAACTGACAGTTGGTATGGCTACACCTTC
CASSGTDSWYGYTF
>15|-|TRBV11-2|-|TRBJ2-2
TGTGCCAGCAGCCCCTGGTCGGGGAACACCGGGGAGCTGTTTTTT
CASSPWSGNTGELFF
>12|few|TRBV5-4|-|TRBJ1-6
TGTGCCAGCAGCTTGGGAAGCACACCCCTCCACTTT
CASSLGSTPLHF
>13|-|TRBV6-5|TRBD1|TRBJ2-7
TGTGCCATTCCGGGACAGGGACCCGTCGAGCAGTACTTC
CAIPGQGPVEQYF
>17|once|TRBV18|TRBD1|TRBJ1-4
TGTGCCAGCTCACCACTGGGACAGGTGCCACCTAATGAAAAACTGTTTTTT
CASSPLGQVPPNEKLFF